The clone carrying this TCR beta chain was observed a few times. Its antigen is as yet unknown. These data belong to a study of OX40 agonist ivuxolimab in advanced cancers. The method was immunoSEQ multiplex PCR; TCRdb's version includes in-frame clones alone and lacks a portion of them. This table has tens of thousands of clones, 65% to 85% appearing once. Points from the study as a whole: Clonal expansion by week 6 occurred in CD4+ and CD8+ blood T cells (at 0.1 to 3.0 mg/kg).

The clonotype originates from an adult with an advanced solid tumor such as melanoma, head and neck, liver or kidney cancer. Material: CD4+ or CD8+ T cells sorted from blood, obtained in a trial of the OX40 agonist ivuxolimab.

The CDR3 coding sequence is TGTGCCAGCGGGTCGGGAGGGAGCACAGATACGCAGTATTTT. As protein: CASGSGGSTDTQYF. This chain joins TRBV6-5 and TRBJ2-3; 8 positions match TRBD2. CDR1 and CDR2 from the germline V gene are MNHEY and SVGAGI. V shed 8 bases, J shed 0 bases, and the junction held 4 bases outside the gene matches. This CDR3 has 14 amino acids.